The clone carrying this TCR beta chain appeared a single time. What it binds is not known. TCR beta CDR3 regions were amplified from RNA transcripts. First-round RT-PCR with HTBI primers amplified the TCR CDR3 region. TCRdb independently ran MiXCR on the multiplex PCR reads; one entry per CDR3 protein. The sample shows some 690,000 distinct CDR3 sequences, approximately 15% of them seen only once. V was cut by 5 bases and J by 7 bases, with 15 bases left in between. There are 15 residues in the CDR3. Per germline, CDR1 KGHSH and CDR2 LQKENI. These data are taken from a study of T cells in Graves' hyperthyroidism and ophthalmopathy. Findings of the study overall: The model made its ophthalmopathy prediction, and onset followed a median approximately 7 months later.

V and J are TRBV18 and TRBJ1-6; D is undetermined. The sequenced material came from blood. This receptor was obtained from a man in his fifties or sixties with Graves' hyperthyroidism. For the CDR3, the DNA is TGTGCCAGCTCAGCGGGGAACAGTGAAAATTCACCCCTCCACTTT. Amino acid sequence: CASSAGNSENSPLHF. The whole variable domain, remainder taken from reference TRBV18 and TRBJ1-6, is NAGVMQNPRHLVRRRGQEARLRCSPMKGHSHVYWYRQLPEEGLKFMVYLQKENIIDESGMPKERFSAEFPKEGPSILRIQQVVRGDSAAYFCASSAGNSENSPLHFGNGTRLTVT.